The following is a TCR beta chain sequence with its context. Its antigen is not known. Germline lookup yields CDR1 MNHEY and CDR2 SMNVEV (reference sequence). V was pared by 5 bases and J by 2 bases, with 10 bases between. CDR3 length: 14 amino acids. This record belongs to a study of T cell responses to AZD1222 COVID-19 vaccine. The study, taken as a whole, reports: Targeting of unmutated variant regions was reportedly seen in nearly half of spike-specific TCRs.

Repertoires were generated with immunoSEQ multiplex PCR, while TCRdb's copy carries only in-frame clones and drops some. The profile covers 150,000 to 200,000 clones, with approximately 90% appearing a single time and more than 4% taken by the ten largest. The gene calls are TRBV27 and TRBJ1-3, with D uncertain. This TCR came from an adult who received the MenACWY meningococcal vaccine as a control. Here the sequenced sample was peripheral blood, taken 28 days after the second dose of the MenACWY control vaccine. In nucleotides, the CDR3 is TGTGCCAGCAGTCCCTACCCAACTGGAAACACCATATATTTT. Protein: CASSPYPTGNTIYF.